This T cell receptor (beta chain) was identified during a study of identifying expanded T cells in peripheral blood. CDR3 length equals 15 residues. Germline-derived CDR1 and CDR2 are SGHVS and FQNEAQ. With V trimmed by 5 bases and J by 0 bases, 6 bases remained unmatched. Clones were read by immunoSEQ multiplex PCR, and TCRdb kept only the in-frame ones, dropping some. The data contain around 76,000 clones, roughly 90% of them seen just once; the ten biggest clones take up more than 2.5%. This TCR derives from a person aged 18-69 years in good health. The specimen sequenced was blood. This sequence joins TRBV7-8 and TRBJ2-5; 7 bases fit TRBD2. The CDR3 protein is CASSPLGGYQETQYF. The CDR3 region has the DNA TGTGCCAGCAGCCCACTGGGGGGGTACCAAGAGACCCAGTACTTC. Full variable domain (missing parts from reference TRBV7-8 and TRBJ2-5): GAGVSQSPRYKVAKRGQDVALRCDPISGHVSLFWYQQALGQGPEFLTYFQNEAQLDKSGLPSDRFFAERPEGSVSTLKIQRTQQEDSAVYLCASSPLGGYQETQYFGPGTRLLVL.